This T cell receptor beta chain came from a study of blood T cells in healthy people across ages. Overall study context: Per two T cells, about one barcoded beta molecule was captured through template switching.

This CDR3 has 14 amino acids. The V gene lost 4 bases and the J gene lost 2 bases, with 11 bases spanning the gap. The V gene's germline CDR1 is LGHDT and CDR2 YNNKEL (reference sequence). The study, taken as a whole, reports: Compared with aged donors, long-lived donors showed fewer expanded clones, suggesting selection.

This clonotype was observed a handful of times. The antigen remains unidentified. Then a second PCR, running roughly 7 to 12 cycles, was carried out with a sample-barcoded 5' primer and a J-beta primer mix. Every sample gave at least 2.5 million paired-end reads containing CDR3. One entry per CDR3 protein, called by TCRdb with MiXCR from the 5' RACE reads. The profile shows about 1.6 million distinct CDR3 sequences, 34% of them singletons. The V gene is TRBV3-1, the J gene TRBJ2-5; the D is unclear. Sequencing was performed on blood. The sequence was obtained from a woman in her twenties or thirties in good health. CDR3 DNA: TGTGCCAGCAGCCCTTTGATAGGGCAAGAGACCCAGTACTTC. Translation gives CASSPLIGQETQYF.